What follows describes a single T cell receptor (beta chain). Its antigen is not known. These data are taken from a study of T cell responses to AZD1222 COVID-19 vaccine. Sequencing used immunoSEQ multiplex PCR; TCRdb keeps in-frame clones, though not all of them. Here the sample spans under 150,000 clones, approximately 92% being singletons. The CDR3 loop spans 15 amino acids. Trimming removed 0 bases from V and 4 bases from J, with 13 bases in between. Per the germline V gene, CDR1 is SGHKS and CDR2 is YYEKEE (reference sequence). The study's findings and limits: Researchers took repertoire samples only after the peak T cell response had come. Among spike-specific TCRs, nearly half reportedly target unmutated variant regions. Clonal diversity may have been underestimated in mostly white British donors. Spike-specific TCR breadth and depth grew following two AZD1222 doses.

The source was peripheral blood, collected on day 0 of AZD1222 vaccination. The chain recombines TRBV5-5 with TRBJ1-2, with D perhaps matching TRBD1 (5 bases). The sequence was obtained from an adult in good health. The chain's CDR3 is CASSLGGGDFYGYTF. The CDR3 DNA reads TGTGCCAGCAGCTTGGGGGGCGGCGATTTCTATGGCTACACCTTC.